Listed below are T cell receptor beta chains from one sample, sequenced in a study of blood T cell repertoires in COVID-19. This table comes from immunoSEQ multiplex PCR, and its TCRdb copy is limited to in-frame clones, with some not included. Altogether tens of thousands of clones are present, around 91% being singletons, with the ten largest covering over 15%. The sequenced sample consisted of peripheral blood. These receptors were taken from a woman aged 55-69 years with COVID-19, enrolled during active disease. CDR3s include the opening cysteine and the closing phenylalanine or tryptophan. D genes are given only for firm matches. Clone size is stated in some rows and not others, as once, few, many or a class when expanded.

J gene: TRBJ1-5; clone size: NA; D gene: NA; V gene: TRBV5-8; CDR3 protein: CASSPRGGQPQHF; CDR3 DNA: TGTGCCAGCAGCCCCAGGGGTGGGCAGCCCCAGCATTTT
J gene: TRBJ1-2; clone size: NA; D gene: NA; V gene: TRBV30; CDR3 protein: CAWSVRENYGYTF; CDR3 DNA: TGTGCCTGGAGTGTACGGGAAAACTATGGCTACACCTTC
J gene: TRBJ2-6; clone size: NA; D gene: TRBD1; V gene: TRBV13; CDR3 protein: CASSFDRAGANVLTF; CDR3 DNA: TGTGCCAGCAGCTTTGACAGGGCCGGGGCCAACGTCCTGACTTTC
J gene: TRBJ2-7; clone size: NA; D gene: TRBD2; V gene: TRBV19; CDR3 protein: CASSGLAGNSYEQYF; CDR3 DNA: TGTGCCAGTAGCGGGCTAGCGGGCAACTCCTACGAGCAGTACTTC
J gene: TRBJ2-3; clone size: NA; D gene: NA; V gene: TRBV5-5; CDR3 protein: CASSSLSSPTDTQYF; CDR3 DNA: TGTGCCAGCAGCTCTCTGAGTTCACCCACAGATACGCAGTATTTT
J gene: TRBJ1-1; clone size: NA; D gene: TRBD1; V gene: TRBV29-1; CDR3 protein: CSVDTGGRMNTEAFF; CDR3 DNA: TGCAGCGTGGATACAGGGGGGAGAATGAACACTGAAGCTTTCTTT
J gene: TRBJ2-7; clone size: NA; D gene: TRBD2; V gene: TRBV10-1; CDR3 protein: CASSPLAGGSYEQYF; CDR3 DNA: TGCGCCAGCAGCCCCCTAGCGGGAGGTTCCTACGAGCAGTACTTC
J gene: TRBJ1-1; clone size: NA; D gene: NA; V gene: TRBV6-5; CDR3 protein: CAISGTPETEAFF; CDR3 DNA: TGTGCCATTTCCGGGACTCCCGAAACTGAAGCTTTCTTT
J gene: TRBJ1-2; clone size: NA; D gene: NA; V gene: TRBV24-1; CDR3 protein: CATRSRVGDYGYTF; CDR3 DNA: TGTGCCACCAGGAGCCGTGTGGGAGACTATGGCTACACCTTC
J gene: TRBJ2-2; clone size: few; D gene: NA; V gene: TRBV19; CDR3 protein: CASSHQTNTGELFF; CDR3 DNA: TGTGCCAGTAGTCATCAGACGAACACCGGGGAGCTGTTTTTT
J gene: TRBJ1-4; clone size: NA; D gene: NA; V gene: TRBV28; CDR3 protein: CASSPEALSSEKLFF; CDR3 DNA: TGTGCCAGCAGTCCCGAGGCACTGTCGAGTGAAAAACTGTTTTTT
J gene: TRBJ1-6; clone size: NA; D gene: TRBD1; V gene: TRBV7-2; CDR3 protein: CASSLIISGQDRPNSPLHF; CDR3 DNA: TGTGCCAGCAGCTTAATTATTTCGGGACAGGATCGACCTAATTCACCCCTCCACTTT
J gene: TRBJ1-2; clone size: NA; D gene: NA; V gene: TRBV9; CDR3 protein: CASSPISQDF; CDR3 DNA: TGTGCCAGCAGCCCTATCTCCCAAGACTTC
J gene: TRBJ2-1; clone size: NA; D gene: NA; V gene: TRBV4-3; CDR3 protein: CASSQDRNLRRNEQFF; CDR3 DNA: TGCGCCAGCAGCCAAGATCGGAACCTCAGGAGGAATGAGCAGTTCTTC
J gene: TRBJ1-5; clone size: few; D gene: NA; V gene: TRBV28; CDR3 protein: CASSPGRQPQHF; CDR3 DNA: TGTGCCAGCAGTCCTGGCAGGCAGCCCCAGCATTTT
J gene: TRBJ1-4; clone size: NA; D gene: TRBD1; V gene: TRBV4-2; CDR3 protein: CASSQAGTGDEKLFF; CDR3 DNA: TGTGCCAGCAGCCAAGCCGGGACAGGGGACGAAAAACTGTTTTTT
J gene: TRBJ1-4; clone size: NA; D gene: NA; V gene: TRBV29-1; CDR3 protein: CSVEGGLANEKLFF; CDR3 DNA: TGCAGCGTTGAAGGCGGCTTAGCTAATGAAAAACTGTTTTTT
J gene: TRBJ1-5; clone size: NA; D gene: NA; V gene: TRBV27; CDR3 protein: CASSFGGQGSGYINQPQHF; CDR3 DNA: TGTGCCAGCAGTTTCGGCGGTCAGGGGTCGGGCTACATCAATCAGCCCCAGCATTTT
J gene: TRBJ1-5; clone size: NA; D gene: NA; V gene: TRBV3-1/TRBV3-2; CDR3 protein: CASSLSLGPQHF; CDR3 DNA: TGTGCCAGCAGCCTCTCCTTGGGCCCCCAGCATTTT
J gene: TRBJ2-7; clone size: NA; D gene: NA; V gene: TRBV20-1; CDR3 protein: CSATTGYEQYF; CDR3 DNA: TGCAGTGCGACGACTGGCTACGAGCAGTACTTC
J gene: TRBJ1-6; clone size: NA; D gene: TRBD1; V gene: TRBV12-5; CDR3 protein: CASAKGQDYSPLHF; CDR3 DNA: TGTGCTAGTGCAAAGGGACAGGATTATTCACCCCTCCACTTT
J gene: TRBJ2-5; clone size: NA; D gene: TRBD1; V gene: TRBV5-6; CDR3 protein: CASSFGHPGQGKGTQYF; CDR3 DNA: TGTGCCAGCAGCTTTGGCCACCCGGGACAGGGGAAGGGGACCCAGTACTTC
J gene: TRBJ2-7; clone size: NA; D gene: NA; V gene: TRBV24-1; CDR3 protein: CATSDFFRGSKTPYEQYF; CDR3 DNA: TGTGCCACCAGTGATTTTTTTCGGGGAAGCAAAACCCCCTACGAGCAGTACTTC
J gene: TRBJ1-2; clone size: NA; D gene: TRBD1; V gene: TRBV28; CDR3 protein: CASSFPRFRDRGPSYGYTF; CDR3 DNA: TGTGCCAGCAGTTTTCCCCGTTTCCGGGACAGGGGTCCTAGCTATGGCTACACCTTC
J gene: TRBJ2-1; clone size: once; D gene: TRBD2; V gene: TRBV19; CDR3 protein: CASSYRAGVSEQFF; CDR3 DNA: TGTGCCAGTAGCTATAGAGCGGGAGTTTCTGAGCAGTTCTTC
J gene: TRBJ2-1; clone size: NA; D gene: TRBD2; V gene: TRBV5-1; CDR3 protein: CASSPSTSGRTNEQFF; CDR3 DNA: TGCGCCAGCAGTCCCAGTACTAGCGGGAGAACCAATGAGCAGTTCTTC
J gene: TRBJ1-5; clone size: NA; D gene: NA; V gene: TRBV6-5; CDR3 protein: CASSYGRENQPQHF; CDR3 DNA: TGTGCCAGCAGTTACGGCAGGGAAAATCAGCCCCAGCATTTT
J gene: TRBJ1-2; clone size: NA; D gene: TRBD1; V gene: TRBV28; CDR3 protein: CASSTGTVYYGYTF; CDR3 DNA: TGTGCCAGCAGCACCGGGACAGTTTACTATGGCTACACCTTC
J gene: TRBJ1-4; clone size: NA; D gene: NA; V gene: TRBV6-5; CDR3 protein: CASSRGSTNEKLFF; CDR3 DNA: TGTGCCAGCAGTCGAGGGTCCACTAATGAAAAACTGTTTTTT
J gene: TRBJ1-2; clone size: NA; D gene: NA; V gene: TRBV14; CDR3 protein: CASSQVLNYGYTF; CDR3 DNA: TGTGCCAGCAGCCAAGTCTTGAACTATGGCTACACCTTC
J gene: TRBJ1-3; clone size: NA; D gene: TRBD1; V gene: TRBV3-1/TRBV3-2; CDR3 protein: CASSQPTGFGNTIYF; CDR3 DNA: TGTGCCAGCAGCCAACCGACAGGGTTCGGAAACACCATATATTTT
J gene: TRBJ1-1; clone size: NA; D gene: NA; V gene: TRBV6-6; CDR3 protein: CASSYSGRGNTEAFF; CDR3 DNA: TGTGCCAGCAGTTACTCGGGAAGGGGCAACACTGAAGCTTTCTTT
J gene: TRBJ2-3; clone size: NA; D gene: NA; V gene: TRBV7-8; CDR3 protein: CASSLLVAGTVPPPDTQYF; CDR3 DNA: TGTGCCAGCAGCTTACTCGTCGCGGGGACAGTACCCCCCCCGGATACGCAGTATTTT
J gene: TRBJ2-7; clone size: NA; D gene: NA; V gene: TRBV11-2; CDR3 protein: CASSLGQGGLYEQYF; CDR3 DNA: TGTGCCAGCAGCTTAGGCCAGGGGGGACTCTACGAGCAGTACTTC
J gene: TRBJ2-7; clone size: few; D gene: TRBD2; V gene: TRBV27; CDR3 protein: CASTTGTSGAYEQYF; CDR3 DNA: TGTGCCAGCACTACCGGGACTAGCGGTGCCTACGAGCAGTACTTC
J gene: TRBJ1-2; clone size: NA; D gene: NA; V gene: TRBV7-9; CDR3 protein: CASSAGREANYGYTF; CDR3 DNA: TGTGCCAGCAGCGCCGGACGGGAAGCTAACTATGGCTACACCTTC
J gene: TRBJ2-3; clone size: NA; D gene: NA; V gene: TRBV24-1; CDR3 protein: CATSPGHGGPQYF; CDR3 DNA: TGTGCCACCAGTCCCGGTCACGGGGGTCCGCAGTATTTT
J gene: TRBJ1-2; clone size: NA; D gene: NA; V gene: TRBV4-2; CDR3 protein: CASSQPGQLGYGYTF; CDR3 DNA: TGTGCCAGCAGCCAACCCGGACAGCTCGGATATGGCTACACCTTC
J gene: TRBJ2-3; clone size: NA; D gene: NA; V gene: TRBV7-2; CDR3 protein: CTGREEPIDADTQYF; CDR3 DNA: TGTACTGGTAGGGAGGAACCGATAGACGCAGATACGCAGTATTTT
J gene: TRBJ1-1; clone size: NA; D gene: TRBD1; V gene: TRBV27; CDR3 protein: CASRRQGSNTEAFF; CDR3 DNA: TGTGCCAGCAGGAGACAGGGTTCTAACACTGAAGCTTTCTTT
J gene: TRBJ2-3; clone size: NA; D gene: TRBD2; V gene: TRBV30; CDR3 protein: CAWRLAGATDTQYF; CDR3 DNA: TGTGCCTGGAGGCTAGCGGGAGCTACAGATACGCAGTATTTT
J gene: TRBJ1-1; clone size: NA; D gene: TRBD1; V gene: TRBV2; CDR3 protein: CAIPDRANTEAFF; CDR3 DNA: TGTGCCATCCCGGACAGGGCAAACACTGAAGCTTTCTTT
J gene: TRBJ1-5; clone size: once; D gene: TRBD1; V gene: TRBV7-9; CDR3 protein: CASSTGGNQPQHF; CDR3 DNA: TGTGCCAGCAGCACAGGGGGCAATCAGCCCCAGCATTTT
J gene: TRBJ1-6; clone size: NA; D gene: TRBD1; V gene: TRBV27; CDR3 protein: CASSRGQINSPLHF; CDR3 DNA: TGTGCCAGCAGTAGGGGACAGATTAATTCACCCCTCCACTTT
J gene: TRBJ1-4; clone size: NA; D gene: NA; V gene: TRBV4-1; CDR3 protein: CASSQDTTATNEKLFF; CDR3 DNA: TGCGCCAGCAGCCAAGATACGACAGCAACTAATGAAAAACTGTTTTTT
J gene: TRBJ2-5; clone size: NA; D gene: TRBD2; V gene: TRBV30; CDR3 protein: CAWSLGGGSQETQYF; CDR3 DNA: TGTGCCTGGAGTCTGGGGGGAGGGTCCCAAGAGACCCAGTACTTC
J gene: TRBJ2-7; clone size: NA; D gene: TRBD2; V gene: TRBV4-2; CDR3 protein: CASSQGLAGLVEQYF; CDR3 DNA: TGTGCCAGCAGCCAAGGACTAGCGGGATTAGTCGAGCAGTACTTC
J gene: TRBJ1-2; clone size: NA; D gene: NA; V gene: TRBV7-2; CDR3 protein: CASSLDGQRMGYTF; CDR3 DNA: TGTGCCAGCAGCTTAGATGGGCAGCGGATGGGCTACACCTTC
J gene: TRBJ1-1; clone size: NA; D gene: TRBD1; V gene: TRBV11-1; CDR3 protein: CASIFNGQARNTEAFF; CDR3 DNA: TGTGCCAGCATCTTTAACGGACAGGCGAGGAACACTGAAGCTTTCTTT
J gene: TRBJ2-7; clone size: few; D gene: TRBD1; V gene: TRBV5-5; CDR3 protein: CASSPQPGQNYEQYF; CDR3 DNA: TGTGCCAGCAGCCCACAGCCGGGACAGAACTACGAGCAGTACTTC
J gene: TRBJ1-1; clone size: once; D gene: NA; V gene: TRBV6-2/TRBV6-3; CDR3 protein: CASSYARGWTEAFF; CDR3 DNA: TGTGCCAGCAGTTACGCCAGGGGATGGACTGAAGCTTTCTTT
J gene: TRBJ2-1; clone size: NA; D gene: TRBD1; V gene: TRBV7-3; CDR3 protein: CASSATGGSYNEQFF; CDR3 DNA: TGTGCCAGCAGCGCGACAGGGGGCTCCTACAATGAGCAGTTCTTC
J gene: TRBJ2-7; clone size: NA; D gene: TRBD2; V gene: TRBV7-2; CDR3 protein: CASSRTSRGRYEQYF; CDR3 DNA: TGTGCCAGCAGTCGCACTTCACGCGGGAGGTACGAGCAGTACTTC
J gene: TRBJ2-2; clone size: NA; D gene: TRBD2; V gene: TRBV18; CDR3 protein: CASSPRSSGISNTGELFF; CDR3 DNA: TGTGCCAGCTCACCACGATCTAGCGGGATTTCTAACACCGGGGAGCTGTTTTTT
J gene: TRBJ1-1; clone size: NA; D gene: TRBD1; V gene: TRBV6-5; CDR3 protein: CATKESGQGAEAFF; CDR3 DNA: TGTGCCACCAAAGAGTCAGGACAGGGGGCTGAAGCTTTCTTT
J gene: TRBJ2-2; clone size: NA; D gene: TRBD2; V gene: TRBV29-1; CDR3 protein: CSVDRSGNGGELFF; CDR3 DNA: TGCAGCGTTGATAGGAGCGGGAACGGCGGGGAGCTGTTTTTT
J gene: TRBJ2-7; clone size: NA; D gene: NA; V gene: TRBV7-9; CDR3 protein: CASRDTSSSYEQYF; CDR3 DNA: TGTGCCAGCAGGGACACTTCTAGCTCCTACGAGCAGTACTTC
J gene: TRBJ1-5; clone size: NA; D gene: NA; V gene: TRBV24-1; CDR3 protein: CATSDGPRPQHF; CDR3 DNA: TGTGCCACCAGTGATGGCCCCAGGCCCCAGCATTTT
J gene: TRBJ1-2; clone size: NA; D gene: TRBD1; V gene: TRBV5-1; CDR3 protein: CASSFQTGGYGYTF; CDR3 DNA: TGCGCCAGCAGCTTCCAGACAGGGGGTTATGGCTACACCTTC
J gene: TRBJ2-1; clone size: NA; D gene: NA; V gene: TRBV6-2/TRBV6-3; CDR3 protein: CASSTPTGLFYNEQFF; CDR3 DNA: TGTGCCAGCAGTACCCCGACAGGCCTTTTTTACAATGAGCAGTTCTTC